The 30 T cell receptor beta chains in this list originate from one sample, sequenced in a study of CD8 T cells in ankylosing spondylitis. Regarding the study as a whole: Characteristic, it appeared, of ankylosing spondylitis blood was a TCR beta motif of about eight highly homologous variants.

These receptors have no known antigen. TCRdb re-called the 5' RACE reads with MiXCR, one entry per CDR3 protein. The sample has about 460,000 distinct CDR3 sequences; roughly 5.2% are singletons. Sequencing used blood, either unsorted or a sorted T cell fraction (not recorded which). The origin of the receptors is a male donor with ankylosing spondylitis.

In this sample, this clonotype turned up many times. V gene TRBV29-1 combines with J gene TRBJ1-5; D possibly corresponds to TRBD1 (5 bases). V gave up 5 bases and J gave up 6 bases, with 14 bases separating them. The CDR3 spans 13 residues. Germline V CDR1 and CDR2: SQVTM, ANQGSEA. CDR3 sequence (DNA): TGCAGCGTTTTAATCTCAGGGCTTCAGCCCCAGCATTTT. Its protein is CSVLISGLQPQHF.

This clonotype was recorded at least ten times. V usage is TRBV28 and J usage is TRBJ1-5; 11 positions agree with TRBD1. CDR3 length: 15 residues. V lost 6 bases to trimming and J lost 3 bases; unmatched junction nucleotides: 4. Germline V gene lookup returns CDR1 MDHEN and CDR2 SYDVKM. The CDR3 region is CASSRTGGFNQPQHF. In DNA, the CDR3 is TGTGCCAGCAGCAGGACAGGGGGCTTCAATCAGCCCCAGCATTTT.

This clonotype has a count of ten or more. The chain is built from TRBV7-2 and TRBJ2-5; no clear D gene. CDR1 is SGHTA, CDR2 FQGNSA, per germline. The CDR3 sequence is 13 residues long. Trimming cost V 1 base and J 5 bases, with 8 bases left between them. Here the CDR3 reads CASSLESRETQYF. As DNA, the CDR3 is TGTGCCAGCAGCTTAGAATCGCGGGAGACCCAGTACTTC.

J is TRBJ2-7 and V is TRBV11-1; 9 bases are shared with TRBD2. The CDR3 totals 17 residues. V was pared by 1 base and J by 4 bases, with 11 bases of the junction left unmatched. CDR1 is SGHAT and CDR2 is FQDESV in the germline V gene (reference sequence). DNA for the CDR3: TGTGCCAGCAGCTTAGGCAGGCGTAGCGGGGGAGTGTACGAGCAGTACTTC. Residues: CASSLGRRSGGVYEQYF.

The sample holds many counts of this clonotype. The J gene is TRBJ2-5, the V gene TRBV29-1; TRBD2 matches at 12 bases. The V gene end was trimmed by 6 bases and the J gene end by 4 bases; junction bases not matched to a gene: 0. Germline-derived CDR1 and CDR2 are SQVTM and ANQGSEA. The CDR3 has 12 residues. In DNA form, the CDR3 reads TGCAGCGTGGGACTAGCGGGAGAGACCCAGTACTTC. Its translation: CSVGLAGETQYF.

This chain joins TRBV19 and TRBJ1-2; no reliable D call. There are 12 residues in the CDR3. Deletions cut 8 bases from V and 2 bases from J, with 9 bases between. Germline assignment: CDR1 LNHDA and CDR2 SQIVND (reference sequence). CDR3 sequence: CASRSENYGYTF. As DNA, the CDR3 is TGTGCCAGTCGAAGTGAGAACTATGGCTACACCTTC.

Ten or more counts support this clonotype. The CDR3 region is CASSFLGGSYEQYF. The CDR3 nucleotides read TGCGCCAGCAGCTTCTTGGGAGGGTCCTACGAGCAGTACTTC. This sequence joins TRBV5-1 and TRBJ2-7; 7 bases are shared with TRBD2. Germline V CDR1 and CDR2: SGHRS, YFSETQ. The ends lost 2 bases at V and 1 base at J; junction bases unmatched: 3. CDR3 size: 14 residues.

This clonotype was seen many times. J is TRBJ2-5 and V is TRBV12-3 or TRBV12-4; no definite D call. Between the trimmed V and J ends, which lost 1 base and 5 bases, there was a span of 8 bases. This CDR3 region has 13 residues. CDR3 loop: CASSLGARETQYF. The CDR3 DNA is TGTGCCAGCAGTTTAGGCGCCAGGGAGACCCAGTACTTC.

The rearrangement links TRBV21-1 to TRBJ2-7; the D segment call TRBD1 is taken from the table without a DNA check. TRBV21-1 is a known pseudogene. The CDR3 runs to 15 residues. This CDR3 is CASSKTVTATYEQYF. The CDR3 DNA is TGTGCCAGCAGCAAAACGGTGACAGCCACCTACGAGCAGTACTTC.

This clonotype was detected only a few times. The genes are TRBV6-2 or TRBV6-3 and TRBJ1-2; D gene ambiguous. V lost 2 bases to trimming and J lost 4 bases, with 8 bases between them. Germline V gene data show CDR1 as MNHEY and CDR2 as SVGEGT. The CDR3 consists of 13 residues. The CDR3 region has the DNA TGTGCCAGCAGTTACGGCAGAACCTATGGCTACACCTTC. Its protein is CASSYGRTYGYTF.

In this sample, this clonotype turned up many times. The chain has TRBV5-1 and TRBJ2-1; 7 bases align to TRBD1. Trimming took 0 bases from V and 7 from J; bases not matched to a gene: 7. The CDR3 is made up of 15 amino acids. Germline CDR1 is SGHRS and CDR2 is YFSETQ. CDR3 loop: CASSLGLGQTNEQFF. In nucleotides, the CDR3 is TGCGCCAGCAGCTTGGGGCTGGGACAGACGAATGAGCAGTTCTTC.

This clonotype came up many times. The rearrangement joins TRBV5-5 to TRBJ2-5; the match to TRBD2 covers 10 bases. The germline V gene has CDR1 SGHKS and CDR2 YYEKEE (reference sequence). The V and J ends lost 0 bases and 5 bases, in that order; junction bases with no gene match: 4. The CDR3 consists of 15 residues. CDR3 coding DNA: TGTGCCAGCAGCTTGGTGGCTAGCGGGAGCGAGACCCAGTACTTC. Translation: CASSLVASGSETQYF.

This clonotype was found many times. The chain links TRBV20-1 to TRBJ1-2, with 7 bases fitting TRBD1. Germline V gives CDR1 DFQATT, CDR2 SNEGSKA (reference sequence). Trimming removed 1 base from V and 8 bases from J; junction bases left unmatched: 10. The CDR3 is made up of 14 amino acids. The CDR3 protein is CSARGGSGGRGYTF. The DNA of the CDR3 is TGCAGTGCTAGAGGAGGGTCAGGGGGAAGAGGCTACACCTTC.

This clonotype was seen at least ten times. The CDR3 sequence is CSARDDEGAGTPLHF. DNA of the CDR3: TGCAGTGCTAGAGATGATGAGGGGGCAGGGACACCCCTCCACTTT. This chain links TRBV20-1 with TRBJ1-6, with 7 bases lining up with TRBD1. Trimming removed 0 bases from V and 11 bases from J; junction bases left unmatched: 10. This CDR3 contains 15 residues. Germline lookup yields CDR1 DFQATT and CDR2 SNEGSKA (reference sequence).

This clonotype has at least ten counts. The CDR3 nucleotides read TGCAGTGCTACCCCGGAGAGACTCCTGTACCAAGAGACCCAGTACTTC. Protein product: CSATPERLLYQETQYF. V is TRBV20-1 and J is TRBJ2-5; D remains ambiguous. Trimming removed 4 bases from V and 0 bases from J, with 18 bases in between. The CDR3 covers 16 residues. Germline V gives CDR1 DFQATT, CDR2 SNEGSKA (reference sequence).

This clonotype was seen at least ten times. CDR3: CSARGGLAGADTQYF. The CDR3 DNA is TGCAGTGCTAGAGGGGGACTAGCGGGGGCAGATACGCAGTATTTT. The chain links TRBV20-1 to TRBJ2-3, with 14 bases matching TRBD2. The CDR3 covers 15 residues. V lost 1 base and J lost 4; bases outside the gene matches: 1. Germline V lookup: CDR1 DFQATT, CDR2 SNEGSKA (reference sequence).

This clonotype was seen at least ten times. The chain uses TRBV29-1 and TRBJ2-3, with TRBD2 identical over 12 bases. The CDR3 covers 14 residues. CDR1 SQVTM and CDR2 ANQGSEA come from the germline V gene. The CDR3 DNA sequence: TGCAGTACGACTAGCGGGAGTCGGAGAGATACGCAGTATTTT. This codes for CSTTSGSRRDTQYF.

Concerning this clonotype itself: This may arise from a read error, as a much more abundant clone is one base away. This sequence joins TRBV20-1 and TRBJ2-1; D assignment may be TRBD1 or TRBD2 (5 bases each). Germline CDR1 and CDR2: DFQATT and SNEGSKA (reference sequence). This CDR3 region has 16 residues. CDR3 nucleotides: TGCAATGCTAGCCCAGGGTTGTACCCCCGGCCCGATGAGCAGTTCTTC. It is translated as CNASPGLYPRPDEQFF.

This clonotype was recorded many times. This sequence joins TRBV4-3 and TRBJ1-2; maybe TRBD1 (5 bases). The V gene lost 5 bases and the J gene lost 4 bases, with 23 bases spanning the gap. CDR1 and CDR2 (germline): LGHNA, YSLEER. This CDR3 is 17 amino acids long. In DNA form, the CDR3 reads TGCGCCAGCAGCTCGTGGGGTCGGAGGCTCGGGGGCTATGGCTACACCTTC. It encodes CASSSWGRRLGGYGYTF.

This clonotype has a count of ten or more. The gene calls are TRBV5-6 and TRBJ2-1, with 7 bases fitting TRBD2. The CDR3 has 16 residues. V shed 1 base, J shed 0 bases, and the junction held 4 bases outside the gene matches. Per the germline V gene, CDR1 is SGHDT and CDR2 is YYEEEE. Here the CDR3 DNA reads TGTGCCAGCAGCTTGTTGGAGCGGGGCTCCTACAATGAGCAGTTCTTC. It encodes CASSLLERGSYNEQFF. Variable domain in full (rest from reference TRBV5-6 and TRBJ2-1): DAGVTQSPTHLIKTRGQQVTLRCSPKSGHDTVSWYQQALGQGPQFIFQYYEEEERQRGNFPDRFSGHQFPNYSSELNVNALLLGDSALYLCASSLLERGSYNEQFFGPGTRLTVL.

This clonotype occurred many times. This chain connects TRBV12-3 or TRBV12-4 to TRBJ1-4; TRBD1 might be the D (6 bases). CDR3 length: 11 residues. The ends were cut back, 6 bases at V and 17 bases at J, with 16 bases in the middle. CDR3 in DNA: TGTGCCAGCAGAGGGGACACCGGAGTATTTTTT. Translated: CASRGDTGVFF.

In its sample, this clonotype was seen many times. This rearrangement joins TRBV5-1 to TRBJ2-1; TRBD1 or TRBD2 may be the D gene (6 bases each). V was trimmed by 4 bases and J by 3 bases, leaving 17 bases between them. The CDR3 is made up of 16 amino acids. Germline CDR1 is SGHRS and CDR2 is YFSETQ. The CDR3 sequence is CASSLSVGGNYNEQFF. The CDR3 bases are TGCGCCAGCAGCCTCAGTGTGGGGGGCAACTACAATGAGCAGTTCTTC.

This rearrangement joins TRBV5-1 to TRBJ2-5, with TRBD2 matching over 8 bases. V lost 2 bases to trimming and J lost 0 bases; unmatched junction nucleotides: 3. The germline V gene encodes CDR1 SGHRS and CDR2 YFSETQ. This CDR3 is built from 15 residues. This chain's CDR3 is CASSLVAGHQETQYF. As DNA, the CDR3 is TGCGCCAGCAGCTTAGTAGCGGGGCACCAAGAGACCCAGTACTTC.

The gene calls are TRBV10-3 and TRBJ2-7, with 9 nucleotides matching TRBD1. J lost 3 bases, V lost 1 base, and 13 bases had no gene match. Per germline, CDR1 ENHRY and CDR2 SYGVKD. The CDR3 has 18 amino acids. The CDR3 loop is CAISEYPRPGQGSYEQYF. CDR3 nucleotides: TGTGCCATCAGTGAGTACCCTCGACCGGGACAGGGTAGCTACGAGCAGTACTTC.

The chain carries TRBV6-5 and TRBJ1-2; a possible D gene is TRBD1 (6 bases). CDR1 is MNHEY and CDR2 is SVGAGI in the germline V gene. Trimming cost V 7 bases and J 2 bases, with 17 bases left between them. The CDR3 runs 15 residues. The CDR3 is CASKLGGAGNYGYTF. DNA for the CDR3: TGTGCCAGCAAACTGGGGGGGGCCGGAAACTATGGCTACACCTTC.

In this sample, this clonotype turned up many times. CDR3 DNA: TGTGCCAGCAGCTTAGTGACGGCGGGGGAGCTGTTTTTT. Its protein is CASSLVTAGELFF. The chain joins TRBV7-2 to TRBJ2-2; D call uncertain. Germline lookup yields CDR1 SGHTA and CDR2 FQGNSA. The CDR3 extends over 13 amino acids. V was shortened by 1 base and J by 8 bases, with 8 bases between the two germline ends.

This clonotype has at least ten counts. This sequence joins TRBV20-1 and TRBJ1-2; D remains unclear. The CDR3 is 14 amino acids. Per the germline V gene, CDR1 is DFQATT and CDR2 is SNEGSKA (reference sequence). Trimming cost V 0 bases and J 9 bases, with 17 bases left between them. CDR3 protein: CSARDSADRGSYTF. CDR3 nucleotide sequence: TGCAGTGCTAGAGATTCGGCCGACCGTGGTAGCTACACCTTC.

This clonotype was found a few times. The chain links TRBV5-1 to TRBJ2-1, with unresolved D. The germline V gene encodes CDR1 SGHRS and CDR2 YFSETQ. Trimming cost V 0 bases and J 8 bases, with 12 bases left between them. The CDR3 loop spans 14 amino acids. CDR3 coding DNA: TGCGCCAGCAGCTTGGGTACCCCTGGGGATGAGCAGTTCTTC. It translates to CASSLGTPGDEQFF.

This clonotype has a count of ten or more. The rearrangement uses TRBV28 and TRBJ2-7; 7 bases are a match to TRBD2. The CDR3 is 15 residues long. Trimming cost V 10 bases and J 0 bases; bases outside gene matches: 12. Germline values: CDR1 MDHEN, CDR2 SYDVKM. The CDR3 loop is CATDPGGESSYEQYF. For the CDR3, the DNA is TGTGCCACCGACCCTGGGGGGGAATCCTCCTACGAGCAGTACTTC.

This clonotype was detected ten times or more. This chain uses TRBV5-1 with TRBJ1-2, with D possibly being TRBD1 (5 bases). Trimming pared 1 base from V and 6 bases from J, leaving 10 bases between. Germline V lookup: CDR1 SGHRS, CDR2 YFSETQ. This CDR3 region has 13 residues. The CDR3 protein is CASSLQGRDGYTF. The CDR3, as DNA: TGCGCCAGCAGCTTGCAGGGAAGAGATGGCTACACCTTC. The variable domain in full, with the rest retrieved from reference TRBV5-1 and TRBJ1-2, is KAGVTQTPRYLIKTRGQQVTLSCSPISGHRSVSWYQQTPGQGLQFLFEYFSETQRNKGNFPGRFSGRQFSNSRSEMNVSTLELGDSALYLCASSLQGRDGYTFGSGTRLTVV.